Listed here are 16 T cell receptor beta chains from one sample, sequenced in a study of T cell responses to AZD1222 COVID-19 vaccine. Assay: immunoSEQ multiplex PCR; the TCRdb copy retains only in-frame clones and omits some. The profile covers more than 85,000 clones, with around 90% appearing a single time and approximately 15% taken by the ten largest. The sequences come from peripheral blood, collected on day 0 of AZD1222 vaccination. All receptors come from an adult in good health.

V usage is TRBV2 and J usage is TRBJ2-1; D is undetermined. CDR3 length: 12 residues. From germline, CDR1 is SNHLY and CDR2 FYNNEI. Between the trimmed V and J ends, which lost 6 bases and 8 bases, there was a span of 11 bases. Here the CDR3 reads CASSQRSHEQFF. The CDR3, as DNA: TGTGCCAGCAGCCAAAGGAGTCATGAGCAGTTCTTC.

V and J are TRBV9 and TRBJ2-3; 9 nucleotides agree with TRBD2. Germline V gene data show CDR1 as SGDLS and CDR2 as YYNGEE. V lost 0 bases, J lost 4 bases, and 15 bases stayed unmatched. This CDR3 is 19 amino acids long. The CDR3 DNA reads TGTGCCAGCAGCGTAGAAGGGGTGGTGGGACTAGCCGCGCCAGATACGCAGTATTTT. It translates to CASSVEGVVGLAAPDTQYF.

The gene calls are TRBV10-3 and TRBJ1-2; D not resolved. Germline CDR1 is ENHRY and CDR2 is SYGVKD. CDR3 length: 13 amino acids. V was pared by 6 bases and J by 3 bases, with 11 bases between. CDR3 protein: CAISYEEHYGYTF. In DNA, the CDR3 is TGTGCCATCAGCTATGAAGAGCACTATGGCTACACCTTC.

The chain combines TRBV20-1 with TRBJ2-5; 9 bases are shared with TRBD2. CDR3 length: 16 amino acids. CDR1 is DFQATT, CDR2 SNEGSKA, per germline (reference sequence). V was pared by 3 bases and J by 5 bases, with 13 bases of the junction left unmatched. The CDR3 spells CSASTAGGPTFETQYF. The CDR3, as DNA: TGCAGTGCTAGTACGGCGGGGGGGCCAACCTTCGAGACCCAGTACTTC.

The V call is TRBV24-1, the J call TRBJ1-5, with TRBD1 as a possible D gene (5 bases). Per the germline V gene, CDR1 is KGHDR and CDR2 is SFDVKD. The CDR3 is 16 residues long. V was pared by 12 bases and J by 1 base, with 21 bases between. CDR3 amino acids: CAPPGLGDSSNQPQHF. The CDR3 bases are TGTGCCCCCCCAGGTCTCGGTGACAGCAGCAATCAGCCCCAGCATTTT.

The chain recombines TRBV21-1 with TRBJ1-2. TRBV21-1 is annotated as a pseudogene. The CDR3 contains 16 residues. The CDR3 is CASSTRETDVNYGYTF. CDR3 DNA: TGTGCCAGCAGCACCAGGGAGACAGACGTTAACTATGGCTACACCTTC.

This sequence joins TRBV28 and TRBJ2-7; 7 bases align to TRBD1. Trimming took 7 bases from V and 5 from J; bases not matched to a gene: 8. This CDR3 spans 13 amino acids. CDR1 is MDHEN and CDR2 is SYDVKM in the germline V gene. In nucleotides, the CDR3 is TGTGCCAGCACCAAGGGGGCGAGGGACGAGCAGTACTTC. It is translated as CASTKGARDEQYF. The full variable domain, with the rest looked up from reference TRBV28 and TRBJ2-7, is DVKVTQSSRYLVKRTGEKVFLECVQDMDHENMFWYRQDPGLGLRLIYFSYDVKMKEKGDIPEGYSVSREKKERFSLILESASTNQTSMYLCASTKGARDEQYFGPGTRLTVT.

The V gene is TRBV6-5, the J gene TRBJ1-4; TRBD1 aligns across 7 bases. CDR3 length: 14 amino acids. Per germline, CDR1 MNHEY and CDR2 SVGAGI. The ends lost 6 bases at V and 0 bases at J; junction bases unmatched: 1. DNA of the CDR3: TGTGCCAGCAGCGACAGGGCAACTAATGAAAAACTGTTTTTT. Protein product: CASSDRATNEKLFF.

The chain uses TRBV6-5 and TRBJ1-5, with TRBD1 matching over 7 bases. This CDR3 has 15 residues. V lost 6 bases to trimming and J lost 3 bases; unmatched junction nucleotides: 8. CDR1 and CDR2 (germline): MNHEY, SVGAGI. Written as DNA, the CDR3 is TGTGCCAGCAGCCCCCAGGGGGGGATCAATCAGCCCCAGCATTTT. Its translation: CASSPQGGINQPQHF.

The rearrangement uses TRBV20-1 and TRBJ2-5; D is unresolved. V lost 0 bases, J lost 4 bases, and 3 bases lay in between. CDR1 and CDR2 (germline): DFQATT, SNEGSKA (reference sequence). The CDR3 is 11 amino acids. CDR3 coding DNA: TGCAGTGCTAGAGATCTAGAGACCCAGTACTTC. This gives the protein CSARDLETQYF.

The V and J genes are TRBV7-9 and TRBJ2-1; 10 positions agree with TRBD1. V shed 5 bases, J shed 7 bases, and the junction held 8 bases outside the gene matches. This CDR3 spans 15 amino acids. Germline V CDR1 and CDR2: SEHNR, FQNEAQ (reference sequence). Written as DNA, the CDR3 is TGTGCCAGCAGCCGACGGACAGGGGGGAGGAATGAGCAGTTCTTC. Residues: CASSRRTGGRNEQFF.

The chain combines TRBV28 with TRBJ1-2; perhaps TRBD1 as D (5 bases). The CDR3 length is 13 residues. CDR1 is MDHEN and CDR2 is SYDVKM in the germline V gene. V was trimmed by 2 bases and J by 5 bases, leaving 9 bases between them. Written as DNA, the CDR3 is TGTGCCAGCAGTTTAGCTGGGGGGTATGGCTACACCTTC. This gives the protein CASSLAGGYGYTF.

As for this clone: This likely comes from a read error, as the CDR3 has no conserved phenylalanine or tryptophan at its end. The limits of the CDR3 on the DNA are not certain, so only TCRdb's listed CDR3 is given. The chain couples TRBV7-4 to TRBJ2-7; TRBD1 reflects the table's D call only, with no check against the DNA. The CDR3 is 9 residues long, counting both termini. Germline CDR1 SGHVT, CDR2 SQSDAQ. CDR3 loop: CASSIWTGP.

The CDR3 loop is CASSPVRGTALYSPLHF. CDR3 bases: TGTGCCAGCAGCCCCGTACGGGGGACAGCTCTGTATTCACCCCTCCACTTT. This rearrangement joins TRBV3-1 (or the pseudogene TRBV3-2) to TRBJ1-6; 7 bases align to TRBD1. Germline V gene data show CDR1 as LGHDT and CDR2 as YNNKEL (reference sequence). CDR3 length: 17 residues. V was pared by 4 bases and J by 8 bases, with 14 bases of the junction left unmatched.

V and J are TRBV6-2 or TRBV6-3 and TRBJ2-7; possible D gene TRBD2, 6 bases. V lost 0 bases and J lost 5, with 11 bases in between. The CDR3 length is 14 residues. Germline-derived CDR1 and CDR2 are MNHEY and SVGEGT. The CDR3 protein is CASSYSFQRDEQYF. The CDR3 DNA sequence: TGTGCCAGCAGTTACTCGTTCCAGCGGGACGAGCAGTACTTC.

CDR3 loop: CASSTGTGGQETQYF. In DNA, the CDR3 is TGCGCCAGCAGCACCGGGACAGGGGGCCAAGAGACCCAGTACTTC. The V gene is TRBV5-1, the J gene TRBJ2-5; 11 bases match TRBD1. Germline V lookup: CDR1 SGHRS, CDR2 YFSETQ. The CDR3 loop spans 15 amino acids. V gave up 4 bases and J gave up 1 base; unmatched junction bases: 3.